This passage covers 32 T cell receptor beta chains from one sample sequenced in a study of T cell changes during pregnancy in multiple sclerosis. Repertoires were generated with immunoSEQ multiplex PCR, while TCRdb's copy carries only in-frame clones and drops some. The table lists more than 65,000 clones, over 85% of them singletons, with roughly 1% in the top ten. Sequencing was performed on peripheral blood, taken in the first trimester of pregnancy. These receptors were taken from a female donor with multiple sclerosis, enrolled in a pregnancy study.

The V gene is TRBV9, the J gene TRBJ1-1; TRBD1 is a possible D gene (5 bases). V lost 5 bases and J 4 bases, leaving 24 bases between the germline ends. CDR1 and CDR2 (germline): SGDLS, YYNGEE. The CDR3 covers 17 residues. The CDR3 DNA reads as TGTGCCAGCAGTGCCCCCGAGACAGCGGGGTTTGTCACTGAAGCTTTCTTT. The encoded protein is CASSAPETAGFVTEAFF.

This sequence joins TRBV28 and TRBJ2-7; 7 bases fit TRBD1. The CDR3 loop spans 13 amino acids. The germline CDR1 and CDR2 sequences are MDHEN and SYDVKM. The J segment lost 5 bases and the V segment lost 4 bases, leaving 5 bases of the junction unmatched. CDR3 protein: CASSSTDRNEQYF. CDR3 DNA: TGTGCCAGCAGTTCCACGGACAGGAACGAGCAGTACTTC.

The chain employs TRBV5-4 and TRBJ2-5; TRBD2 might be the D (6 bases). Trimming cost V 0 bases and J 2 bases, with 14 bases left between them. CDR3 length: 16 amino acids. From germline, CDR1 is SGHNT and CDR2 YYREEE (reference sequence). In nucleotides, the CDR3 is TGTGCCAGCAGCTTGGTAGTGGCTAGCGCTCAAGAGACCCAGTACTTC. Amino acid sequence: CASSLVVASAQETQYF.

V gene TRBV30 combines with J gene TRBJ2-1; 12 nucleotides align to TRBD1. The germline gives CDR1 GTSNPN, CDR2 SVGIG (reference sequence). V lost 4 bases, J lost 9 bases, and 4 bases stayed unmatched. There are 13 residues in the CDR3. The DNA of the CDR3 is TGTGCCTGGACCCGGGACAGGGGGCTTGAGCAGTTCTTC. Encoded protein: CAWTRDRGLEQFF.

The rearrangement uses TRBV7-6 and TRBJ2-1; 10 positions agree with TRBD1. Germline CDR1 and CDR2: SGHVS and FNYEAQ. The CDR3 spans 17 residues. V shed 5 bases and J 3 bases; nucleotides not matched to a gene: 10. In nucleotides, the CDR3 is TGTGCCAGCAGCCCCCACCTAGGGACAGGGGTCTACAATGAGCAGTTCTTC. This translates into CASSPHLGTGVYNEQFF.

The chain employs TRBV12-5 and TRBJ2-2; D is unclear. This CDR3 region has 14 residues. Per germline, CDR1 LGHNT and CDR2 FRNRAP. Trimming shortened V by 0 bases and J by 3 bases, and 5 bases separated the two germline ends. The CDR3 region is CASGLVLYTGELFF. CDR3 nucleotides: TGTGCTAGTGGTTTGGTACTCTACACCGGGGAGCTGTTTTTT.

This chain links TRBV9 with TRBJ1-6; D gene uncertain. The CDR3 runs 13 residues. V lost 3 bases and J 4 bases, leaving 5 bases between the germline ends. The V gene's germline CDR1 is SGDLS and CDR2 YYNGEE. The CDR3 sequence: CASSAVYNSPLHF. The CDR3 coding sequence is TGTGCCAGCAGCGCCGTTTATAATTCACCCCTCCACTTT.

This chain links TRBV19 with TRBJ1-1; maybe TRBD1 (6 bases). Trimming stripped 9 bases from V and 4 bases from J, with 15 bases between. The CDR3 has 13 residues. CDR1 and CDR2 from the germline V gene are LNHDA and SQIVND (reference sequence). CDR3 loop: CASEGELSTEAFF. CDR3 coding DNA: TGTGCCAGCGAGGGGGAATTGAGCACTGAAGCTTTCTTT.

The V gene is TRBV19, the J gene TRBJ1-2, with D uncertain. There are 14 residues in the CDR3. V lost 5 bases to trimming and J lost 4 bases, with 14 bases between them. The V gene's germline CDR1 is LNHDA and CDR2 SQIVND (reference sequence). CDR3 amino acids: CASSDPPEVYGYTF. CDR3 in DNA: TGTGCCAGTAGTGACCCTCCGGAGGTCTATGGCTACACCTTC.

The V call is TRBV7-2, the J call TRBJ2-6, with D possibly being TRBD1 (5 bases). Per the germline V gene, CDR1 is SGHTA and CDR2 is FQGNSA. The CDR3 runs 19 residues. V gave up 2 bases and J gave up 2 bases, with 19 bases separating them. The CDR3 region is CASSLTVWGPGAGANVLTF. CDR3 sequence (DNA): TGTGCCAGCAGCTTAACGGTCTGGGGCCCCGGTGCTGGGGCCAACGTCCTGACTTTC.

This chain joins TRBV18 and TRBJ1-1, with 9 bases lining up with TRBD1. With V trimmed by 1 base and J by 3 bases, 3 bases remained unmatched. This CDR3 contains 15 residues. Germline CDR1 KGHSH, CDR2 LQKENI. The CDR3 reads CASSPQTGGDTEAFF. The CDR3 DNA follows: TGTGCCAGCTCACCACAGACAGGGGGAGACACTGAAGCTTTCTTT.

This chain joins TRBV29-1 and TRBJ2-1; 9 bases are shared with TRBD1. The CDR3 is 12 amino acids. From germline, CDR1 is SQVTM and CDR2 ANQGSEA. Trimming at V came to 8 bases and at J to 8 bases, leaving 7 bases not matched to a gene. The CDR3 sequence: CSTRTGADEQFF. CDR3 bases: TGCAGCACCCGGACAGGGGCGGATGAGCAGTTCTTC.

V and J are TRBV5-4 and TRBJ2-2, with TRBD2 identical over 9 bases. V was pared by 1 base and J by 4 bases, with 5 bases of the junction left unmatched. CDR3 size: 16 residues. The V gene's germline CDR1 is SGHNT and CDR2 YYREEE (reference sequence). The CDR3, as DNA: TGTGCCAGCAGCTTGATTGGCGGGGGGGCCACCGGGGAGCTGTTTTTT. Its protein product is CASSLIGGGATGELFF.

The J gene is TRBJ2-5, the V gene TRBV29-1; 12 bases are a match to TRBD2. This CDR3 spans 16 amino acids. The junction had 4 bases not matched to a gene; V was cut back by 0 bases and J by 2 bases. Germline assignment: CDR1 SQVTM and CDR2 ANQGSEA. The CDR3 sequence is CSVEDPSGRAQETQYF. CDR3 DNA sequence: TGCAGCGTTGAAGATCCTAGCGGGAGGGCTCAAGAGACCCAGTACTTC.

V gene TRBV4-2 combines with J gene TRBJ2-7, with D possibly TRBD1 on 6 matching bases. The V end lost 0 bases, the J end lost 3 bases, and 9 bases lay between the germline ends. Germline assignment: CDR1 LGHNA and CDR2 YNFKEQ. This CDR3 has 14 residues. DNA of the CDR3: TGTGCCAGCAGCCAAGAGGGCAGGGGCTACGAGCAGTACTTC. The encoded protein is CASSQEGRGYEQYF.

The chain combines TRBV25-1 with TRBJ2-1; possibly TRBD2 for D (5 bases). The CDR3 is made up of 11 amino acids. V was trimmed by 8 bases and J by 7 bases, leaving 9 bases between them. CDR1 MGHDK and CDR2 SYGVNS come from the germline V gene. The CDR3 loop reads CASGEINEQFF. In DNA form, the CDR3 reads TGTGCCAGCGGGGAGATTAATGAGCAGTTCTTC.

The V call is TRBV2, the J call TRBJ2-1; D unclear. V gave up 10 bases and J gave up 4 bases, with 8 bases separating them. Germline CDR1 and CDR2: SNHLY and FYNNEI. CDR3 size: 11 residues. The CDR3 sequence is CATPRYNEQFF. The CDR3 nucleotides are TGTGCCACCCCTAGGTACAATGAGCAGTTCTTC.

The CDR3 DNA reads as TGTGCCAGCAGTGACCATAATGGGGCAGCTGAAGCTTTCTTT. It encodes CASSDHNGAAEAFF. The chain joins TRBV6-4 to TRBJ1-1, with TRBD1 as a possible D gene (5 bases). V lost 2 bases to trimming and J lost 6 bases, with 13 bases between them. Germline assignment: CDR1 MRHNA and CDR2 SNTAGT. This CDR3 contains 14 residues.

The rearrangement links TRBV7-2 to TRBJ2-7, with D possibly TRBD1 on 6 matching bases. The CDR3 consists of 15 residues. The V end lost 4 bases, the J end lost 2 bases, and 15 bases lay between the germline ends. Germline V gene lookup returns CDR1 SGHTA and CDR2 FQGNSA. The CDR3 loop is CASSWDGTPTYEQYF. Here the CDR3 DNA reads TGTGCCAGCAGCTGGGACGGGACACCCACCTACGAGCAGTACTTC.

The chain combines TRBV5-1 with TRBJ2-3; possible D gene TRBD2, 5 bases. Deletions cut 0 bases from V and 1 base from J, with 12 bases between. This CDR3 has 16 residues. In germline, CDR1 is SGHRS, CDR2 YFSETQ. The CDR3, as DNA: TGCGCCAGCAGCTTGGGGCTAGCTAAGGGCACAGATACGCAGTATTTT. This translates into CASSLGLAKGTDTQYF.

CDR3 amino acids: CASSPGLAEQALIGELFF. CDR3 nucleotides: TGTGCCAGCAGCCCCGGACTAGCGGAACAGGCTTTGATCGGGGAGCTGTTTTTT. The gene calls are TRBV7-3 and TRBJ2-2, with TRBD2 matching over 10 bases. The CDR3 covers 18 residues. CDR1 and CDR2 (germline): SGHTA, FQGTGA. V shed 5 bases, J shed 7 bases, and the junction held 16 bases outside the gene matches.

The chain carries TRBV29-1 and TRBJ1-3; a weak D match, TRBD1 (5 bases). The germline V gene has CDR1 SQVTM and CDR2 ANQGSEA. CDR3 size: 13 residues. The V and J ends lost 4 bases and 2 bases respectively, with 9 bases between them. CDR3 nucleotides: TGCAGCGTTGCCGGGGGACCTGGAAACACCATATATTTT. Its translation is CSVAGGPGNTIYF.

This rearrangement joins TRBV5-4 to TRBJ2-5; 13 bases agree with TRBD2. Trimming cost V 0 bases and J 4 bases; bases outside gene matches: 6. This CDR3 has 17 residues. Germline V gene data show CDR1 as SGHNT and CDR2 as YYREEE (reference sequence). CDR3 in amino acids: CASSLGTSGGALETQYF. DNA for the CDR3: TGTGCCAGCAGCTTGGGAACTAGCGGGGGGGCCCTAGAGACCCAGTACTTC.

The CDR3 loop is CASSQEGASGRGRTYEQYF. For the CDR3, the DNA is TGCGCCAGCAGCCAAGAAGGAGCTAGCGGGAGGGGGAGGACCTACGAGCAGTACTTC. The chain recombines TRBV4-1 with TRBJ2-7, with TRBD2 identical over 12 bases. V gave up 0 bases and J gave up 2 bases; unmatched junction bases: 11. This CDR3 has 19 amino acids. In germline, CDR1 is MGHRA, CDR2 YSYEKL.

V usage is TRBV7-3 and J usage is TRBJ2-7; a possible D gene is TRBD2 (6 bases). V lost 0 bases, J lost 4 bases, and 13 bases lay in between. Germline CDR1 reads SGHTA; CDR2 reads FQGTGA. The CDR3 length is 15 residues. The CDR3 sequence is CASSLTGGQQYEQYF. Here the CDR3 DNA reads TGTGCCAGCAGCTTAACGGGAGGCCAGCAGTACGAGCAGTACTTC.

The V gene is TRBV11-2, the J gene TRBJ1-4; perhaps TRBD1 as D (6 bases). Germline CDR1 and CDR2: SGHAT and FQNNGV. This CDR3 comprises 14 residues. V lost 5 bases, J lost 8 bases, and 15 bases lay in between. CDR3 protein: CASSVDRRGEKLFF. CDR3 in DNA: TGTGCCAGCAGCGTTGACAGGCGAGGAGAAAAACTGTTTTTT.

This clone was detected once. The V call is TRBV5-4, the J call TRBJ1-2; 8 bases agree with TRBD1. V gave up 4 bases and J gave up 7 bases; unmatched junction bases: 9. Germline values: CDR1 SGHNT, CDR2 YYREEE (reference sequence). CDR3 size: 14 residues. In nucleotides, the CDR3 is TGTGCCAGCAGCGCCATAGGACAGGGAATTGGCTACACCTTC. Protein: CASSAIGQGIGYTF.

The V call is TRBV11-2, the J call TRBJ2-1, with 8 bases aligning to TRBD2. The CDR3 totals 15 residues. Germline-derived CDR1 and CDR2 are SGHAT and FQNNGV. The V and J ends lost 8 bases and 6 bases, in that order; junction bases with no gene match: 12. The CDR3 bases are TGTGCCAGCGGCTACCCGGGGGGGTATGTCAATGAGCAGTTCTTC. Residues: CASGYPGGYVNEQFF. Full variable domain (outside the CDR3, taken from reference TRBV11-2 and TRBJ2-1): EAGVAQSPRYKIIEKRQSVAFWCNPISGHATLYWYQQILGQGPKLLIQFQNNGVVDDSQLPKDRFSAERLKGVDSTLKIQPAKLEDSAVYLCASGYPGGYVNEQFFGPGTRLTVL.

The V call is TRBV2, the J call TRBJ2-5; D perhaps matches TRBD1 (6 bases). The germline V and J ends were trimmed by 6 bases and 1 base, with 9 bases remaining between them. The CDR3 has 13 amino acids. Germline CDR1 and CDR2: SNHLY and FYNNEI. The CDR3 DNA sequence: TGTGCCAGCAGACGGGACACCCAAGAGACCCAGTACTTC. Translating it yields CASRRDTQETQYF.

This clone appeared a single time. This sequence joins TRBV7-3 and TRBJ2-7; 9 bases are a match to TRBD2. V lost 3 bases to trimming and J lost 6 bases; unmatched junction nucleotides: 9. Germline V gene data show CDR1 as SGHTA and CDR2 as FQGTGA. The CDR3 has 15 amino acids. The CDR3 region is CASSFALAGLSEQYF. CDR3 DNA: TGTGCCAGCAGCTTTGCGCTAGCGGGGCTCTCCGAGCAGTACTTC.

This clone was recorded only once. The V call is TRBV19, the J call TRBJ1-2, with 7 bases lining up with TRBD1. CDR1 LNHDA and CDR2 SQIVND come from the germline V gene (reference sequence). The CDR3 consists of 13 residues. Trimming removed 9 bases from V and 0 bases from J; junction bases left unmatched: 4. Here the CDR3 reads CASRDSPNYGYTF. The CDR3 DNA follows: TGTGCCAGCCGGGACAGCCCTAACTATGGCTACACCTTC.

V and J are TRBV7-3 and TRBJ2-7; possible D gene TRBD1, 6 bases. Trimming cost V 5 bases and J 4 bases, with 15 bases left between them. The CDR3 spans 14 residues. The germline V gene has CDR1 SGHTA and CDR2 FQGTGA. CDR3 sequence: CASSKDSSGYEQYF. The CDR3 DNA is TGTGCCAGCAGCAAGGACAGTTCGGGATACGAGCAGTACTTC. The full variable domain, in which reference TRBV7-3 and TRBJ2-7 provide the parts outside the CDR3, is GAGVSQTPSNKVTEKGKYVELRCDPISGHTALYWYRQSLGQGPEFLIYFQGTGAADDSGLPNDRFFAVRPEGSVSTLKIQRTERGDSAVYLCASSKDSSGYEQYFGPGTRLTVT.